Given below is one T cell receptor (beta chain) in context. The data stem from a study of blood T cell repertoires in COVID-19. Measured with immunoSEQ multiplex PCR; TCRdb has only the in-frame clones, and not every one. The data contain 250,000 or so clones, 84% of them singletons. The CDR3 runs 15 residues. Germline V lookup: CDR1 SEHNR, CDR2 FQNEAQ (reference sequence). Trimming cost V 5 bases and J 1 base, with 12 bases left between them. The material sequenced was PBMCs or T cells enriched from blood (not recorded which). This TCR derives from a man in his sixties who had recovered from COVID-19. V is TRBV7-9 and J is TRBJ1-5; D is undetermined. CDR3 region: CASSLGSGSNQPQHF. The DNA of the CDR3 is TGTGCCAGCAGCCTAGGTTCGGGGAGCAATCAGCCCCAGCATTTT.